The 21 T cell receptor beta chains below all came from one sample that was sequenced in a study of blood T cells in healthy people across ages. The use of a sample-barcoded 5' primer and a J-beta primer mix characterized a second PCR of roughly 6 to 12 cycles. TCRdb analysed the 5' RACE reads with MiXCR anew, one entry per CDR3 protein. The sample holds about 760,000 distinct CDR3 sequences, around a quarter seen once. This same sample was also taken into another study, of T cells of mothers and their children.

Sample: blood. The receptors here all came from a boy aged 10-17 years in good health.

The chain uses TRBV6-2 or TRBV6-3 and TRBJ1-2, with D unresolved. Germline-derived CDR1 and CDR2 are MNHEY and SVGEGT. This CDR3 comprises 14 residues. Trimming stripped 3 bases from V and 4 bases from J, with 12 bases between. The CDR3 coding sequence is TGTGCCAGCAGTTATTCAGATACGAGCTATGGCTACACCTTC. It is translated as CASSYSDTSYGYTF.

In this sample, this clonotype turned up a few times. An end of the junction does not agree with germline; a read error may underlie this. The chain couples TRBV4-2 to TRBJ1-2; D is possibly TRBD1 (6 bases). The CDR3 is 16 residues long. Per the germline V gene, CDR1 is LGHNA and CDR2 is YNFKEQ. Here the CDR3 DNA reads TGTGCCGGCAGCCAAGTACGGGGGCCGACTAACTATGGCTACACCTTC. Amino acids: CAGSQVRGPTNYGYTF.

This clonotype occurred a few times. The CDR3 bases are TGTGCCAGCAGCCAAGTCGGAAACACTGAAGCTTTCTTT. Encoded protein: CASSQVGNTEAFF. The chain carries TRBV3-1 and TRBJ1-1; D gene unclear. The germline gives CDR1 LGHDT, CDR2 YNNKEL (reference sequence). This CDR3 has 13 amino acids. The germline V and J ends were trimmed by 1 base and 2 bases, with 5 bases remaining between them.

The chain carries TRBV7-2 and TRBJ2-7, with TRBD1 identical over 10 bases. V was pared by 5 bases and J by 1 base, with 5 bases of the junction left unmatched. CDR3 size: 15 residues. Germline V CDR1 and CDR2: SGHTA, FQGNSA. The CDR3 spells CASSQGTGDSYEQYF. Here the CDR3 DNA reads TGTGCCAGCAGCCAGGGGACAGGGGATTCCTACGAGCAGTACTTC.

The rearrangement links TRBV6-5 to TRBJ2-5, with 10 nucleotides matching TRBD2. The J call is doubtful: the DNA matches TRBJ2-1 better. This CDR3 is 17 amino acids long. The germline gives CDR1 MNHEY, CDR2 SVGAGI. CDR3 sequence reads: CASSYRSGGGIYNEQFF. Here the CDR3 DNA reads TGTGCCAGCAGTTACCGAAGCGGGGGGGGGATCTACAATGAGCAGTTCTTC.

The rearrangement joins TRBV20-1 to TRBJ2-3; D remains unclear. Looked up from germline, CDR1 is DFQATT and CDR2 is SNEGSKA (reference sequence). Between the trimmed V and J ends, which lost 5 bases and 5 bases, there was a span of 8 bases. The CDR3 consists of 11 residues. CDR3 in amino acids: CSAALVDTQYF. In DNA, the CDR3 is TGCAGTGCTGCGCTGGTAGATACGCAGTATTTT.

This clonotype was seen a few times. This sequence joins TRBV7-2 and TRBJ2-7; possibly TRBD1 or TRBD2 for D (6 bases each). Germline assignment: CDR1 SGHTA and CDR2 FQGNSA. The CDR3 is 16 amino acids. V was trimmed by 0 bases and J by 6 bases, leaving 18 bases between them. CDR3 in amino acids: CASSLAIGGGLGEQYF. The CDR3 region has the DNA TGTGCCAGCAGCTTAGCAATTGGAGGGGGGCTCGGCGAGCAGTACTTC.

This chain links TRBV3-1 with TRBJ2-5; D is uncertain. Germline CDR1 LGHDT, CDR2 YNNKEL (reference sequence). This CDR3 comprises 15 residues. Trimming took off 2 bases at V and 2 bases at J, with 12 bases between the two ends. CDR3 sequence: CASSQNPGLQETQYF. The CDR3 DNA is TGTGCCAGCAGCCAAAACCCCGGTTTACAAGAGACCCAGTACTTC.

This sequence joins TRBV4-3 and TRBJ2-1; 9 nucleotides match TRBD2. Looked up from germline, CDR1 is LGHNA and CDR2 is YSLEER. The CDR3 loop spans 16 amino acids. V shed 1 base, J shed 4 bases, and the junction held 5 bases outside the gene matches. The CDR3 reads CASSQVSLAGYNEQFF. CDR3 coding DNA: TGCGCCAGCAGCCAAGTATCCCTAGCGGGGTACAATGAGCAGTTCTTC.

This chain links TRBV6-6 with TRBJ1-3, with D hard to call. Trimming left V 3 bases short and J 0 bases short, with 12 bases between. This CDR3 spans 16 amino acids. Germline CDR1 reads MNHNY; CDR2 reads SVGAGI (reference sequence). The CDR3 nucleotides are TGTGCCAGCAGTTATGCTGGGTCTAGCTCTGGAAACACCATATATTTT. Protein sequence: CASSYAGSSSGNTIYF.

This clonotype has a handful of counts. This chain connects TRBV20-1 to TRBJ2-1; TRBD1 matches at 7 bases. The CDR3 runs 15 residues. J was trimmed by 5 bases and V by 2 bases; bases with no gene match: 9. Germline V gene sequence: CDR1 DFQATT, CDR2 SNEGSKA (reference sequence). DNA of the CDR3: TGCAGTGCTAGACTTGGGACAGCTAGAGACAATGAGCAGTTCTTC. Protein product: CSARLGTARDNEQFF.

This clonotype appeared a few times. The chain has TRBV5-5 and TRBJ2-5; D is ambiguous. The germline CDR1 and CDR2 sequences are SGHKS and YYEKEE (reference sequence). This CDR3 spans 14 amino acids. V lost 3 bases to trimming and J lost 0 bases, with 9 bases between them. CDR3 residues: CASSSAPYQETQYF. The CDR3 nucleotides read TGTGCCAGCAGCTCCGCCCCGTACCAAGAGACCCAGTACTTC. Complete variable domain (other parts from reference TRBV5-5 and TRBJ2-5): DAGVTQSPTHLIKTRGQQVTLRCSPISGHKSVSWYQQVLGQGPQFIFQYYEKEERGRGNFPDRFSARQFPNYSSELNVNALLLGDSALYLCASSSAPYQETQYFGPGTRLLVL.

This clonotype occurred many times. This chain links TRBV29-1 with TRBJ1-2; D is possibly TRBD1 (5 bases). CDR3 length: 12 amino acids. Germline CDR1 SQVTM, CDR2 ANQGSEA. V was clipped by 7 bases and J by 7 bases, with 16 bases between them. The CDR3 bases are TGCAGCGGTGGACGGGGACCTGTTGGCTACACCTTC. Protein product: CSGGRGPVGYTF.

The chain carries TRBV7-9 and TRBJ1-2; D uncertain. The CDR3 sequence is 13 residues long. Germline loops: CDR1 SEHNR, CDR2 FQNEAQ (reference sequence). Trimming cost V 4 bases and J 5 bases, with 11 bases left between them. The CDR3 here is CASSSPAVYGYTF. CDR3 nucleotides: TGTGCCAGCAGCTCCCCTGCTGTATATGGCTACACCTTC.

The V gene is TRBV4-2, the J gene TRBJ2-1, with 9 positions matching TRBD2. Germline CDR1 is LGHNA and CDR2 is YNFKEQ. This CDR3 comprises 16 residues. V was clipped by 4 bases and J by 7 bases; unmatched bases: 11. CDR3 amino acids: CASSPLLAGSENEQFF. For the CDR3, the DNA is TGTGCCAGCAGCCCCCTTCTAGCGGGGTCTGAAAATGAGCAGTTCTTC.

The V call is TRBV7-2, the J call TRBJ2-7, with D unresolved. V dropped 1 base and J dropped 3 bases, with 13 bases sitting between them. The CDR3 is 15 residues long. The germline gives CDR1 SGHTA, CDR2 FQGNSA. The CDR3: CASSLGVSAGYEQYF. The CDR3 DNA sequence: TGTGCCAGCAGCTTAGGGGTGTCAGCCGGCTACGAGCAGTACTTC.

This clonotype was seen a handful of times. The CDR3 region has the DNA TGCAGCGTTGAAGGTCCCCGACTAGAACAAGAGACCCAGTACTTC. Translation gives CSVEGPRLEQETQYF. V usage is TRBV29-1 and J usage is TRBJ2-5; the D gene is possibly TRBD2 (6 bases). The germline gives CDR1 SQVTM, CDR2 ANQGSEA. The CDR3 covers 15 residues. V was shortened by 1 base and J by 2 bases, with 14 bases between the two germline ends.

The V call is TRBV7-9, the J call TRBJ2-5; TRBD1 might be the D (5 bases). The closer fit of TRBJ2-7 to the DNA end suggests the J call may be wrong. CDR3 length equals 13 residues. The germline gives CDR1 SEHNR, CDR2 FQNEAQ (reference sequence). Here the CDR3 DNA reads TGTGCCAGCAGCTTGACAGCACCGGGCGAGCAGTACTTC. Amino acid sequence: CASSLTAPGEQYF.

In this sample, this clonotype turned up a few times. V usage is TRBV4-1 and J usage is TRBJ2-5; D unresolved. The J call could be wrong; TRBJ2-1 is a better fit for the DNA end. The CDR3 is 15 residues long. Germline values: CDR1 MGHRA, CDR2 YSYEKL. Here the CDR3 DNA reads TGCGCCAGCAGCCAAGATTCTGCCTGGGAAAATGAGCAGTTCTTC. Its protein product is CASSQDSAWENEQFF.

This clonotype appeared many times. This chain connects TRBV7-2 to TRBJ2-3, with 10 nucleotides matching TRBD2. V gave up 4 bases and J gave up 5 bases; unmatched junction bases: 12. This CDR3 has 17 amino acids. CDR1 is SGHTA, CDR2 FQGNSA, per germline. CDR3 nucleotides: TGTGCCAGCAGCTCTAAAATCACTAGCGGGGATCGAGATACGCAGTATTTT. It yields the protein CASSSKITSGDRDTQYF.

The J gene is TRBJ2-5, the V gene TRBV29-1; the D is unclear. The CDR3 totals 13 residues. CDR1 and CDR2 (germline): SQVTM, ANQGSEA. The germline V and J ends were trimmed by 4 bases and 8 bases, with 17 bases remaining between them. The CDR3 nucleotides read TGCAGCGTTGGGTCTTGGGGTGACGGAACCCAGTACTTC. Its translation: CSVGSWGDGTQYF.